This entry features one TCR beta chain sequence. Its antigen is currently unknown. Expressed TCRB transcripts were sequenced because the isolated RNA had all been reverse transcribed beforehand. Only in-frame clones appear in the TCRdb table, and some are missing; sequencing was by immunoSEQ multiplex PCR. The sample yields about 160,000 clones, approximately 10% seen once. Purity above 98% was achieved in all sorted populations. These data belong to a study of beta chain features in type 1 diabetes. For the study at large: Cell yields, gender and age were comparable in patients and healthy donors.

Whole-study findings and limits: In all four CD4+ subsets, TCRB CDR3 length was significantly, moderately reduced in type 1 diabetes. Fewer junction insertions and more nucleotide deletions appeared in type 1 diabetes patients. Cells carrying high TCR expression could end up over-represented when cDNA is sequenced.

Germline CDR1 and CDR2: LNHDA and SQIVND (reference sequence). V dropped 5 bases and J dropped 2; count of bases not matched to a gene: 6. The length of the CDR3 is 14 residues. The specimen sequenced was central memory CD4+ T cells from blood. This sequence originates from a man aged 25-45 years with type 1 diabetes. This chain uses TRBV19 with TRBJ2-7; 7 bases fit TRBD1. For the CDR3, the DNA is TGTGCCAGTAGTGTGGGACAGTCAGCCTACGAGCAGTACTTC. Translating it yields CASSVGQSAYEQYF.